This T cell receptor (beta chain) derives from a study of T-cell reconstitution after alpha-beta-depleted transplantation in children. Findings and caveats of the study: After transplant, at about two months, alpha-beta T cells were reportedly derived from several hundred expanded graft clones.

The CDR3 is made up of 14 amino acids. V lost 6 bases, J lost 0 bases, and 10 bases lay in between. Germline lookup yields CDR1 ENHRY and CDR2 SYGVKD. Preparing the TCRbeta library involved the use of unique molecular identifiers. Each CDR3 protein gets one entry after TCRdb re-called the PCR reads with MiXCR. The sample lists fewer than 750,000 distinct CDR3 sequences, 25% to 30% occurring once. In regard to this clonotype: Its antigen is not identified.

The source is a boy younger than two with Wiskott-Aldrich syndrome, due to receive a stem cell transplant. The specimen was PBMCs, collected before TCRalphabeta/CD19-depleted stem cell transplant. The chain links TRBV10-3 to TRBJ2-3, with a weak D call TRBD2 (6 bases). CDR3 residues: CAIRDYTSTDTQYF. CDR3 nucleotides: TGTGCCATCAGGGACTATACTAGCACAGATACGCAGTATTTT.